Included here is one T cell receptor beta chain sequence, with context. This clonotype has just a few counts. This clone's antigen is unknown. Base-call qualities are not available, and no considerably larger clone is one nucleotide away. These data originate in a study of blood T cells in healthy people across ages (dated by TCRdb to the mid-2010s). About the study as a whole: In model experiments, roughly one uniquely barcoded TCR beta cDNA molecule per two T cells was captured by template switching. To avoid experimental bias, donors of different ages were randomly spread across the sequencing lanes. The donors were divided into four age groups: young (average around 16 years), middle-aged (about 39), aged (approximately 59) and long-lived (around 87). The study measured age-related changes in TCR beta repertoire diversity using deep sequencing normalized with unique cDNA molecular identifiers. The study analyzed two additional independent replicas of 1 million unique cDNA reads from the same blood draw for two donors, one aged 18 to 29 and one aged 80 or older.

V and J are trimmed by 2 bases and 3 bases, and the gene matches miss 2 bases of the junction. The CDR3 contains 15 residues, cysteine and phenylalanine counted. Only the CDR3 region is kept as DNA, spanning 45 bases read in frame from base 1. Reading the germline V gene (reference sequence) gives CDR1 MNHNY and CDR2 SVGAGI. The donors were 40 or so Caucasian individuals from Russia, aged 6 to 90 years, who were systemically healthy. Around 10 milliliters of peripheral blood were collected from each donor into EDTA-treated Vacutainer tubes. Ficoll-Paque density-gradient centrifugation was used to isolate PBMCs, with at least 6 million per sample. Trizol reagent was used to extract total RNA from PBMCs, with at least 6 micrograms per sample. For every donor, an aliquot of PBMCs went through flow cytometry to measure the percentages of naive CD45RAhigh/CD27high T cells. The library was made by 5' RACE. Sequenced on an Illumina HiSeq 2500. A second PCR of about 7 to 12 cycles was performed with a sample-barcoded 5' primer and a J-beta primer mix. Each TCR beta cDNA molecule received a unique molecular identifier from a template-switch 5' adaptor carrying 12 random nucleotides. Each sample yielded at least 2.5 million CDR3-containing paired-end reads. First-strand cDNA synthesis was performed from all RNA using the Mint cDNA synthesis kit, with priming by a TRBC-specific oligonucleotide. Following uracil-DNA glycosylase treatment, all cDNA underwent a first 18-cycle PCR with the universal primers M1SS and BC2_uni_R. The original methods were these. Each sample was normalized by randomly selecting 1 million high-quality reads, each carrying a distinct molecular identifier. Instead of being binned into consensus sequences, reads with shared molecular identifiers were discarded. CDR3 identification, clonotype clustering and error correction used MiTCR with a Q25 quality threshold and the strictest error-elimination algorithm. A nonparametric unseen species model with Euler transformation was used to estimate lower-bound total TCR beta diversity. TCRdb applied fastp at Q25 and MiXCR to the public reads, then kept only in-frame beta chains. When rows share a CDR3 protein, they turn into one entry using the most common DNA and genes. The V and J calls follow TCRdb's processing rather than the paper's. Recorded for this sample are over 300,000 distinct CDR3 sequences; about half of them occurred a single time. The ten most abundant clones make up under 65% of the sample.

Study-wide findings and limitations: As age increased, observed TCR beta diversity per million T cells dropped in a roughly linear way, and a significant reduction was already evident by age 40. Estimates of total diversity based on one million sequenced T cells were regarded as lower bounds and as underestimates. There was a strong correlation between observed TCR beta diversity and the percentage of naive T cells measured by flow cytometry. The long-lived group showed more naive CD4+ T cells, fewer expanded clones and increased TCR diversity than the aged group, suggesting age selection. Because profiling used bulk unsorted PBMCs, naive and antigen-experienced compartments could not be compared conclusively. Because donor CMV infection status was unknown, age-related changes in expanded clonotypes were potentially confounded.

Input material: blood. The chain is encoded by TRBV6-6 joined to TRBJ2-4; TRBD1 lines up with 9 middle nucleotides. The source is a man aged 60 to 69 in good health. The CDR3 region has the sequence CASSYDRGSKNIQYF. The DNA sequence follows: TGTGCCAGCAGTTACGACAGGGGGAGCAAAAACATTCAGTACTTC.